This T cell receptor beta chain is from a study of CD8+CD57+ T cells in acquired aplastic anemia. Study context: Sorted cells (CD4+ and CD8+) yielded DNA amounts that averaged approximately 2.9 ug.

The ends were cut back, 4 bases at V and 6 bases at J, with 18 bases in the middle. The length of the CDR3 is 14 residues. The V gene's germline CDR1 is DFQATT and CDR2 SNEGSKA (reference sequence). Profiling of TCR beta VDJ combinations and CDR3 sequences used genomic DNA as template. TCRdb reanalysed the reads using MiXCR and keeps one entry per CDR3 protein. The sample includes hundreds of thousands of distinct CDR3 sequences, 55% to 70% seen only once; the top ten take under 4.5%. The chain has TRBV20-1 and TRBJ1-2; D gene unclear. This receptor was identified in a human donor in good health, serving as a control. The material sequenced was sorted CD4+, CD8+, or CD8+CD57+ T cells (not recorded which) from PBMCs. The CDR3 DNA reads TGCAGTGCTAAGACGGGAAACACTGAAGATGGCTACACCTTC. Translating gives CSAKTGNTEDGYTF.